This TCR beta chain was retrieved from a study of control samples from healthy donors and cancer patients. The CDR3 runs 14 residues. Trimming pared 5 bases from V and 0 bases from J, leaving 13 bases between. CDR1 and CDR2 from the germline V gene are SQVTM and ANQGSEA. The data were produced by immunoSEQ multiplex PCR, yet TCRdb's version contains in-frame clones alone and is incomplete. The sample table sets out about 190,000 clones. Sequencing was carried out using blood. This sequence was found in a woman in her 30s in good health. The chain links TRBV29-1 to TRBJ1-2, with D tentatively TRBD1 (5 bases). Here the CDR3 reads CSVSRDGANYGYTF. CDR3 in DNA: TGCAGCGTTTCCCGGGACGGTGCTAACTATGGCTACACCTTC.